Below are 21 T cell receptor beta chains sequenced from a single sample in a study of T cell responses to AZD1222 COVID-19 vaccine. The protocol was immunoSEQ multiplex PCR, while the TCRdb copy is restricted to in-frame clones and leaves out a portion. The table shows 150,000 or so clones, with approximately 90% occurring only once. The sequencing here drew on peripheral blood, taken on day 0 of MenACWY control vaccination. The source of these receptors is an adult in good health.

This chain connects TRBV18 to TRBJ2-7; D uncertain. V was pared by 0 bases and J by 6 bases, with 9 bases between. The CDR3 consists of 13 residues. The V gene's germline CDR1 is KGHSH and CDR2 LQKENI. In DNA form, the CDR3 reads TGTGCCAGCTCACCACCCCCTGCGACCGAGCAGTACTTC. Amino acid sequence: CASSPPPATEQYF. Looking up the rest from reference TRBV18 and TRBJ2-7 gives the full variable domain: NAGVMQNPRHLVRRRGQEARLRCSPMKGHSHVYWYRQLPEEGLKFMVYLQKENIIDESGMPKERFSAEFPKEGPSILRIQQVVRGDSAAYFCASSPPPATEQYFGPGTRLTVT.

The rearrangement links TRBV2 to TRBJ1-1; no reliable D call. Germline CDR1 SNHLY, CDR2 FYNNEI. This CDR3 spans 14 amino acids. The ends were cut back, 2 bases at V and 4 bases at J, with 11 bases in the middle. The CDR3 loop is CASSESTRGTEAFF. DNA of the CDR3: TGTGCCAGCAGTGAAAGCACAAGAGGCACTGAAGCTTTCTTT.

This rearrangement joins TRBV6-6 to TRBJ1-5; 9 nucleotides agree with TRBD1. Germline lookup yields CDR1 MNHNY and CDR2 SVGAGI (reference sequence). V lost 5 bases, J lost 6 bases, and 8 bases stayed unmatched. The CDR3 runs 15 residues. The CDR3 sequence: CASSPGTGMVQPQHF. The DNA of the CDR3 is TGTGCCAGCAGTCCCGGGACAGGGATGGTTCAGCCCCAGCATTTT.

The V call is TRBV7-2, the J call TRBJ1-5, with a tentative D call TRBD1 (5 bases). The CDR3 sequence is 15 residues long. CDR1 SGHTA and CDR2 FQGNSA come from the germline V gene. Trimming took 5 bases from V and 3 from J, leaving 14 bases between them. CDR3 in amino acids: CASSAQGGNNQPQHF. The CDR3 coding sequence is TGTGCCAGCAGCGCGCAGGGAGGTAACAATCAGCCCCAGCATTTT.

The chain has TRBV3-1 (or the pseudogene TRBV3-2) and TRBJ2-7; D is possibly TRBD1 or TRBD2 (5 bases each). This CDR3 has 15 amino acids. The V gene lost 0 bases and the J gene lost 7 bases, with 16 bases spanning the gap. CDR1 is LGHDT, CDR2 YNNKEL, per germline (reference sequence). CDR3 protein: CASSQDWGNGGEQYF. The CDR3 coding sequence is TGTGCCAGCAGCCAAGATTGGGGGAATGGAGGTGAGCAGTACTTC.

The chain is built from TRBV4-1 and TRBJ1-2; D not certain. CDR3 length equals 14 residues. Germline V gene data show CDR1 as MGHRA and CDR2 as YSYEKL. Trimming shortened V by 3 bases and J by 3 bases, and 11 bases separated the two germline ends. The chain's CDR3 is CASSHSPGDYGYTF. DNA for the CDR3: TGCGCCAGCAGCCACTCCCCGGGCGACTATGGCTACACCTTC.

V usage is TRBV7-2 and J usage is TRBJ2-7; no firm D call. CDR3 length equals 12 residues. V gave up 1 base and J gave up 6 bases, with 7 bases separating them. The V gene's germline CDR1 is SGHTA and CDR2 FQGNSA. Here the CDR3 DNA reads TGTGCCAGCAGCTTAGGAACTCCCGAGCAGTACTTC. Residues: CASSLGTPEQYF.

This clone appeared a single time. The chain carries TRBV4-1 and TRBJ1-2; 9 bases align to TRBD1. This CDR3 has 17 amino acids. J was trimmed by 4 bases and V by 1 base; bases with no gene match: 10. CDR1 is MGHRA and CDR2 is YSYEKL in the germline V gene. The CDR3 DNA reads as TGCGCCAGCAGCCAAGTACGTGCGACAGGGGGGATCTATGGCTACACCTTC. This encodes CASSQVRATGGIYGYTF.

The rearrangement uses TRBV19 and TRBJ1-1, with D maybe TRBD1 (6 bases). The germline gives CDR1 LNHDA, CDR2 SQIVND (reference sequence). The CDR3 totals 15 residues. Trimming shortened V by 8 bases and J by 0 bases, and 16 bases separated the two germline ends. The CDR3 DNA is TGTGCCAGTCGAGGGGGGATACAAATGAACACTGAAGCTTTCTTT. It encodes CASRGGIQMNTEAFF.

This chain links TRBV7-9 with TRBJ2-5; weak D call: TRBD2 (5 bases). In germline, CDR1 is SEHNR, CDR2 FQNEAQ (reference sequence). Trimming took 4 bases from V and 3 from J, leaving 27 bases between them. The CDR3 covers 19 residues. The CDR3 is CASSWRGGPAPRVEETQYF. The CDR3 nucleotides are TGTGCCAGCAGCTGGCGCGGTGGCCCCGCCCCGAGGGTAGAAGAGACCCAGTACTTC.

CDR3 bases: TGTGCCAGTAGTATAAACTATGGCTACACCTTC. It yields the protein CASSINYGYTF. This rearrangement joins TRBV19 to TRBJ1-2; D gene ambiguous. Per germline, CDR1 LNHDA and CDR2 SQIVND (reference sequence). Trimming left V 2 bases short and J 2 bases short, with 0 bases between. The CDR3 has 11 residues.

CDR3 bases: TGTGCCACCAGTGATGGGACGGATTACACTGAAGCTTTCTTT. Protein sequence: CATSDGTDYTEAFF. V is TRBV24-1 and J is TRBJ1-1, with D maybe TRBD1 (5 bases). This CDR3 has 14 residues. CDR1 is KGHDR and CDR2 is SFDVKD in the germline V gene. V was trimmed by 3 bases and J by 3 bases, leaving 10 bases between them.

The V call is TRBV5-1, the J call TRBJ1-4, with D possibly being TRBD1 (6 bases). CDR1 is SGHRS, CDR2 YFSETQ, per germline. The CDR3 has 14 residues. Trimming took 5 bases from V and 7 from J, leaving 15 bases between them. In nucleotides, the CDR3 is TGCGCCAGCAGGGGTGTTATAGGGGGTGAAAAACTGTTTTTT. Its protein product is CASRGVIGGEKLFF.

The genes are TRBV18 and TRBJ2-7; tentatively, D is TRBD1 or TRBD2 (5 bases each). There are 14 residues in the CDR3. Trimming left V 6 bases short and J 2 bases short, with 14 bases between. Germline V gives CDR1 KGHSH, CDR2 LQKENI. CDR3 amino acids: CASSSGTVTYEQYF. The CDR3, as DNA: TGTGCCAGCTCGTCCGGGACGGTGACCTACGAGCAGTACTTC.

The V gene is TRBV30, the J gene TRBJ1-5, with D hard to call. Per the germline V gene, CDR1 is GTSNPN and CDR2 is SVGIG (reference sequence). This CDR3 region has 12 residues. Trimming took 0 bases from V and 7 from J, leaving 7 bases between them. CDR3 in DNA: TGTGCCTGGAGTGTGCTCGAGCAGCCCCAGCATTTT. Amino acids: CAWSVLEQPQHF.

The rearrangement joins TRBV5-4 to TRBJ1-1; no clear D. Germline values: CDR1 SGHNT, CDR2 YYREEE (reference sequence). This CDR3 has 15 amino acids. V was cut by 0 bases and J by 0 bases, with 9 bases left in between. The DNA for the CDR3 is TGTGCCAGCAGCTTGGCCGGGCAGATGAACACTGAAGCTTTCTTT. Its protein is CASSLAGQMNTEAFF.

The genes are TRBV6-5 and TRBJ1-1; D unclear. Germline lookup yields CDR1 MNHEY and CDR2 SVGAGI. The CDR3 is 12 amino acids. V lost 9 bases and J 1 base, leaving 9 bases between the germline ends. The CDR3 loop reads CASERANTEAFF. CDR3 coding DNA: TGTGCCAGTGAAAGGGCGAACACTGAAGCTTTCTTT.

V gene TRBV28 combines with J gene TRBJ1-5; 10 positions agree with TRBD1. Germline loops: CDR1 MDHEN, CDR2 SYDVKM. The CDR3 length is 16 residues. Losses at the gene ends were 0 bases for V and 4 bases for J; bases not matched to a gene: 3. The CDR3 is CASSLWGTGDNQPQHF. The CDR3 DNA is TGTGCCAGCAGTTTATGGGGGACAGGGGATAATCAGCCCCAGCATTTT. The whole variable domain, filled in from reference TRBV28 and TRBJ1-5, reads DVKVTQSSRYLVKRTGEKVFLECVQDMDHENMFWYRQDPGLGLRLIYFSYDVKMKEKGDIPEGYSVSREKKERFSLILESASTNQTSMYLCASSLWGTGDNQPQHFGDGTRLSIL.

The rearrangement uses TRBV5-5 and TRBJ2-6; tentative D call: TRBD2 (6 bases). Germline CDR1 and CDR2: SGHKS and YYEKEE (reference sequence). This CDR3 is 16 amino acids long. The V end was cut by 2 bases, the J end by 0 bases, with 9 bases between. CDR3 loop: CASSFGGTSGANVLTF. CDR3 DNA sequence: TGTGCCAGCAGCTTCGGAGGGACCTCTGGGGCCAACGTCCTGACTTTC.

The rearrangement uses TRBV5-6 and TRBJ1-6, with D tentatively TRBD1 (6 bases). The germline V and J ends were trimmed by 1 base and 4 bases, with 9 bases remaining between them. The CDR3 totals 15 residues. From germline, CDR1 is SGHDT and CDR2 YYEEEE. DNA of the CDR3: TGTGCCAGCAGCTTGTCCACAGGGTATAATTCACCCCTCCACTTT. Its translation: CASSLSTGYNSPLHF.

The V and J genes are TRBV27 and TRBJ1-2, with D perhaps matching TRBD1 (6 bases). The CDR3 contains 15 residues. V gave up 3 bases and J gave up 4 bases, with 15 bases separating them. From germline, CDR1 is MNHEY and CDR2 SMNVEV (reference sequence). The CDR3 region has the DNA TGTGCCAGCAGTTTTTACGGGACATCGGCCTATGGCTACACCTTC. Encoded protein: CASSFYGTSAYGYTF.